These T cell receptor beta chains were read from a single sample in a study of control samples from healthy donors and cancer patients. Only in-frame clones appear in the TCRdb table, and some are missing; sequencing was by immunoSEQ multiplex PCR. This sample has about 120,000 clones, with around 87% found just once. Material: PBMCs. Receptors originate from a woman in her 50s with colorectal cancer. CDR3s include the opening cysteine and the closing phenylalanine or tryptophan. A D gene is named only where the DNA matches it firmly. Rows give clone size only sometimes, using once, few, many, or a class for an expanded clone.

clone size	V gene	J gene	D gene	CDR3 protein	CDR3 DNA
-	TRBV11-2	TRBJ2-7	TRBD1	CASSLLRGTYEQYF	TGTGCCAGCAGCTTACTCAGGGGGACCTACGAGCAGTACTTC
-	TRBV18	TRBJ1-4	-	CASSPLGSGSEKLFF	TGTGCCAGCTCACCACTAGGCAGTGGTTCCGAAAAACTGTTTTTT
-	TRBV5-5	TRBJ2-7	-	CASRLNTGPSYEQYF	TGTGCCAGCAGACTTAACACGGGACCCTCCTACGAGCAGTACTTC
-	TRBV7-2	TRBJ1-3	-	CASSLPSSGNTIYF	TGTGCCAGCAGCTTGCCGAGCTCTGGAAACACCATATATTTT
-	TRBV10-2	TRBJ2-2	-	CASSGAGETTGELFF	TGCGCCAGCAGTGGTGCCGGCGAAACTACCGGGGAGCTGTTTTTT
-	TRBV29-1	TRBJ1-1	-	CSVGGRRNTEAFF	TGCAGCGTTGGGGGGCGGCGGAACACTGAAGCTTTCTTT
-	TRBV6-5	TRBJ2-5	-	CASSPGGPLGTQYF	TGTGCCAGCAGCCCCGGAGGGCCTCTGGGGACCCAGTACTTC
-	TRBV12-3/TRBV12-4	TRBJ2-7	TRBD1	CASNSLTGTKQYF	TGTGCCAGCAACTCTTTGACAGGGACCAAGCAGTACTTC
-	TRBV11-3	TRBJ2-3	-	CASSLGQSTDTQYF	TGTGCCAGCAGCTTAGGGCAGAGCACAGATACGCAGTATTTT
-	TRBV6-5	TRBJ1-2	-	CASSLTEGVNYGYTF	TGTGCCAGCAGTTTAACAGAGGGGGTTAACTATGGCTACACCTTC
-	TRBV9	TRBJ2-2	-	CASGAANTGELFF	TGTGCCAGCGGGGCTGCAAACACCGGGGAGCTGTTTTTT
few	TRBV25-1	TRBJ2-3	TRBD2	CASSELAGATDTQYF	TGTGCCAGCAGTGAACTAGCGGGGGCCACAGATACGCAGTATTTT
once	TRBV9	TRBJ1-1	-	CASSAGWMNTEAFF	TGTGCCAGCAGCGCAGGGTGGATGAACACTGAAGCTTTCTTT
-	TRBV7-9	TRBJ2-7	-	CASSFGGPSYEQYF	TGTGCCAGCAGCTTCGGTGGGCCTTCCTACGAGCAGTACTTC
few	TRBV6-5	TRBJ2-1	TRBD2	CASSQSGREQFF	TGTGCCAGCAGTCAGAGCGGGAGGGAGCAGTTCTTC
-	TRBV30	TRBJ1-5	TRBD1	CAWSPGQDSNQPQHF	TGTGCCTGGAGCCCAGGACAGGATAGCAATCAGCCCCAGCATTTT
few	TRBV11-1	TRBJ2-2	-	CASTGGGRSTGELFF	TGTGCCAGCACAGGGGGGGGGCGCAGCACCGGGGAGCTGTTTTTT
-	TRBV29-1	TRBJ2-7	TRBD2	CSVCFSGAYEQYF	TGCAGCGTTTGCTTTAGCGGGGCCTACGAGCAGTACTTC
-	TRBV30	TRBJ2-5	-	CAWSVPGYQETQYF	TGTGCCTGGAGTGTACCCGGGTACCAAGAGACCCAGTACTTC
-	TRBV19	TRBJ2-7	-	CASSIAGITGEQYF	TGTGCCAGTAGTATCGCCGGGATCACAGGCGAGCAGTACTTC
-	TRBV13	TRBJ2-5	TRBD2	CASSYGTSGDTGETQYF	TGTGCCAGCAGCTACGGGACTAGCGGGGATACAGGGGAGACCCAGTACTTC
-	TRBV9	TRBJ2-1	TRBD2	CASGRQPGGSYNEQFF	TGTGCCAGCGGGCGTCAACCGGGAGGCTCCTACAATGAGCAGTTCTTC
-	TRBV3-1/TRBV3-2	TRBJ2-3	-	CASSQGLEDGTDTQYF	TGTGCCAGCAGCCAAGGGCTTGAGGACGGCACAGATACGCAGTATTTT
-	TRBV9	TRBJ2-3	-	CASSEGPLADPSTDTQYF	TGTGCCAGCAGCGAGGGCCCATTAGCGGATCCTAGCACAGATACGCAGTATTTT
-	TRBV6-5	TRBJ2-7	TRBD1	CASTEGAGPYEQYF	TGTGCCAGCACCGAGGGGGCTGGTCCCTACGAGCAGTACTTC
once	TRBV7-9	TRBJ2-1	TRBD2	CASSLTASGDQFF	TGTGCCAGCAGCTTAACGGCTAGCGGGGATCAGTTCTTC
-	TRBV19	TRBJ1-5	-	CASSIFHGQPQHF	TGTGCCAGTAGTATATTTCACGGTCAGCCCCAGCATTTT
-	TRBV29-1	TRBJ1-2	-	CSVAGKDGYTF	TGCAGCGTTGCAGGGAAGGATGGCTACACCTTC
-	TRBV12-3/TRBV12-4	TRBJ1-4	-	CASSFRGNEKLFF	TGTGCCAGCAGTTTTCGGGGTAATGAAAAACTGTTTTTT
-	TRBV28	TRBJ1-3	TRBD1	CASSPRTGKTVSGNTIYF	TGTGCCAGCAGCCCCAGGACAGGGAAGACAGTCTCTGGAAACACCATATATTTT
-	TRBV6-6	TRBJ2-7	TRBD2	CASRDGGDYEQYF	TGTGCCAGCAGGGACGGGGGGGACTACGAGCAGTACTTC
-	TRBV2	TRBJ2-7	TRBD1	CASSGTGAHEQYF	TGTGCCAGCTCCGGGACAGGGGCCCACGAGCAGTACTTC
-	TRBV5-1	TRBJ2-6	-	CASSLEGGPGANVLTF	TGCGCCAGCAGCTTGGAAGGGGGGCCTGGGGCCAACGTCCTGACTTTC
-	TRBV5-1	TRBJ1-5	TRBD1	CASSPSTGNQPQHF	TGCGCCAGCAGCCCCTCGACAGGGAATCAGCCCCAGCATTTT
-	TRBV19	TRBJ1-5	-	CASSITGPQHF	TGTGCCAGTAGTATAACGGGGCCCCAGCATTTT
-	TRBV12-5	TRBJ2-5	-	CASGLYETQYF	TGTGCTAGTGGTTTGTACGAGACCCAGTACTTC
-	TRBV2	TRBJ2-2	-	CASRGLRGHTGELFF	TGTGCCAGCAGGGGGTTACGGGGTCACACCGGGGAGCTGTTTTTT
-	TRBV27	TRBJ2-1	TRBD2	CASSLFKRGDGNEQFF	TGTGCCAGCAGTTTATTTAAGCGGGGGGATGGGAATGAGCAGTTCTTC
-	TRBV29-1	TRBJ1-2	-	CSVESSAYGYTF	TGCAGCGTTGAATCCAGCGCCTATGGCTACACCTTC
-	TRBV29-1	TRBJ2-3	-	CSVCLDRQLDTQYF	TGCAGCGTTTGCCTCGACAGGCAACTGGATACGCAGTATTTT
-	TRBV19	TRBJ2-1	-	CASSTVQGVLYNEQFF	TGTGCCAGTAGTACAGTACAGGGTGTGTTATACAATGAGCAGTTCTTC
-	TRBV7-2	TRBJ2-5	-	CASTLDSVGVETQYF	TGTGCCAGCACCCTAGATTCAGTGGGGGTGGAGACCCAGTACTTC
few	TRBV2	TRBJ1-3	-	CASSGVRSGNTIYF	TGTGCCAGCAGTGGCGTGCGCTCTGGAAACACCATATATTTT
-	TRBV3-1/TRBV3-2	TRBJ2-2	-	CASSHAVFGAGELFF	TGTGCCAGCAGCCACGCGGTTTTCGGAGCCGGGGAGCTGTTTTTT
once	TRBV5-5	TRBJ1-1	-	CASSPTEHPNTEAFF	TGTGCCAGCAGCCCCACGGAACACCCGAACACTGAAGCTTTCTTT
-	TRBV27	TRBJ1-2	TRBD1	CASSFGQDYGYTF	TGTGCCAGCAGTTTCGGACAGGACTATGGCTACACCTTC
-	TRBV19	TRBJ2-5	-	CASSNGVEETQYF	TGTGCCAGTAGCAACGGGGTAGAAGAGACCCAGTACTTC
-	TRBV3-1/TRBV3-2	TRBJ2-5	-	CASNLGTLVETQYF	TGTGCCAGCAACCTCGGGACACTTGTAGAGACCCAGTACTTC